This T cell receptor (beta chain) was sequenced during a study of blood T cell repertoires in COVID-19. Across the study: Researchers got acute and convalescent COVID-19 samples from the United States, Italy and Spain. Sample material is recorded as cDNA or gDNA derived from T cells, B-cell-depleted T cells, or PBMCs.

This clone turned up a few times. CDR1 LNHDA and CDR2 SQIVND come from the germline V gene (reference sequence). CDR3 length equals 12 residues. V was cut by 5 bases and J by 5 bases, with 9 bases left in between. In the source study's methods: Scientists estimated how many nucleated cells there were by amplifying reference gene primers. TCRdb's table, derived via immunoSEQ multiplex PCR, lists solely in-frame clones and lacks some. The V and J calls and clone size come from that table; D and trimming were worked out from the DNA. The sample yields about 160,000 clones, around 80% seen once. This chain uses TRBV19 with TRBJ1-2; no definite D call. Sample: peripheral blood. This TCR came from an elderly woman with active or convalescent COVID-19. CDR3 sequence (DNA): TGTGCCAGTAGTCCCGCGCGGTATGGCTACACCTTC. Its translation is CASSPARYGYTF.